This record looks at one T cell receptor (beta chain) sequence and its context. The target of this receptor is not known. No quality values exist for individual bases; no much larger clone is one base distant. V and J lose 6 bases and 4 bases, and a span of 12 bases separates them. The CDR3 sequence holds 13 residues, the cysteine and phenylalanine included. Only the CDR3 DNA stays, 39 bases, in frame from base 1. Via the germline V gene (reference sequence), CDR1 is MNHEY and CDR2 SMNVEV. The data are from a study of shared clonotypes between healthy human individuals (dated by TCRdb to the early 2020s). Broadly, across the study: A few men and two women, aged 18 to 49 years, made up the cohort. To estimate repertoire size and how much clonotypes are shared between individuals, the study performed deep sequencing of blood TCR repertoires from about five healthy adults. Libraries were prepared and TCR repertoires were sequenced by different laboratories using diverse techniques, in order to increase sequencing depth and limit assay-specific biases. Each donor's leukapheresis produced roughly between about 0.8 and 8.9 billion PBMCs. Per donor, three plates each were used for CD4 naive and CD4 memory, two for CD8 naive, and one for CD8 memory. What the research found in general, with its limitations: When a few donors were compared, the shared fraction of clonotypes was about 5.4% for naive CD4, about 4% for naive CD8, 2.3% for memory CD4, and approximately 0.4% for memory CD8. Naive subsets generally had larger estimated clonotype richness than memory subsets did. Sampling was restricted to blood, and TCR repertoires in tissues likely differ from the TCR repertoires found in blood. Because the study included a small number of donors, the genetic and exposure-history diversity represented was limited. Pairwise subsampling led to the expectation that sequencing depth would affect the degree of clonotype sharing among donors. Even with the large sequencing depth, rarefaction of the sorted-subset datasets indicated that sequencing was incomplete. Higher generation probabilities were observed for clonotypes shared by all four sorted-subset donors than for non-shared clonotypes.

TCR CDR3 regions were amplified from genomic DNA by multiplex PCR using the deep immunoSEQ assay. Extracted genomic DNA from each cell subset was spread evenly across all wells of several immunoSEQ 96-well plates, with each plate serving as a replicate. For sorted subsets, about 0.2 ug genomic DNA, equal to 30,000 or so T cell genomes, was loaded into each replicate PCR. The purified libraries were quantified using a Qubit 3.0 fluorometer, sized with a Bioanalyzer 2100, and then quantified again using the KAPA Library Quantification kit. A separate single-read 150-cycle Illumina NextSeq 550 flow cell was used to sequence each immunoSEQ 96-well plate. As for the authors' bioinformatics: Because only junctional sequences without quality scores were contained in the immunoSEQ output, filtering matching that applied to full-length reads could not be performed. Sequences were annotated with PyIR, a Python wrapper for IgBLAST v1.9, and V/J genes and CDR3 were assigned using IMGT germline references. Reads with weak V/J assignments (E-value above 1e-6), missing CDR3, stop codons, out-of-frame junctions, or ambiguous translated residues were removed. V3J clonotypes were defined by identical inferred V gene, J gene, and CDR3 amino acid sequence. Percentage overlap between repertoires was computed as shared unique clonotypes divided by the size of the smaller repertoire. RTK rarefaction, the Chao1 estimator, and Recon v2.1 estimates of unobserved clonotypes were used to assess repertoire richness. For all TCRbeta clonotypes obtained by the gDNA method from four donors, generation probabilities were computed with OLGA. Not all clones reach the TCRdb copy of this immuneACCESS table, which keeps in-frame sequences only. Checked studies attribute under half of the gap to unresolved V genes and leave the rest unexplained. V, J and clone size reflect that table, while D and trimming were determined from the DNA. This sample is represented by 1,100,000 or so clones; around 78% of them were singletons. Roughly 0.56% of the sample is held by the ten biggest clonotypes.

Healthy HIV-negative adults with no recently reported acute infections or vaccinations were included as donors. Every donor was a Caucasian adult residing in Nashville, Tennessee, USA. CD4+ T cells were enriched by magnetic negative selection, after which naive cells were positively selected on CD45RA and the negative fraction was taken as the memory subset. Blood was obtained by leukapheresis, after which PBMCs were separated by Ficoll-Histopaque density gradient centrifugation and cryopreserved in liquid nitrogen vapor phase. Analytical flow cytometry was used to check the purity and quantity of each magnetically sorted T cell population. From each sorted fraction, genomic DNA was isolated and quantified by UV absorbance on a Nanodrop 2000c.

The sequence was obtained from a man aged 18 to 29 in good health. Some clones in this sample may be carry-over from other donors' samples. Sequencing used memory CD4+ T cells from PBMCs. The cell subset or site label for this specimen denotes: CD45RA-negative fraction. This receptor chain uses TRBV27 and TRBJ2-5; no D segment can be confidently identified. The DNA sequence is given as TGTGCCAGCAGCTCTCGAGGTGGAGAGACCCAGTACTTC. Translated, it reads CASSSRGGETQYF.